This T cell receptor (beta chain) was observed in a study of cytomegalovirus exposure and HLA in healthy donors. Germline CDR1 is MNHNS and CDR2 is SASEGT. The CDR3 loop spans 14 amino acids. The V and J ends lost 6 bases and 2 bases respectively, with 11 bases between them. Remarks on this clone: The antigen is unknown.

Findings and caveats of the study: As was reported, the classifier diagnosed cytomegalovirus status with high specificity and sensitivity.

Vbeta (60) and Jbeta (13) primers were used in the PCR. Measured with immunoSEQ multiplex PCR; TCRdb has only the in-frame clones, and not every one. Its table records roughly 120,000 clones. This receptor was taken from a man aged 18 to 30 in good health and CMV-seronegative. The chain is built from TRBV6-1 and TRBJ1-3, with D possibly TRBD1 on 5 matching bases. The specimen was PBMCs. CDR3 nucleotide sequence: TGTGCCAGCAGCCCTAGGGGTACTGGAAACACCATATATTTT. Amino acids: CASSPRGTGNTIYF.